Described below is a single T cell receptor beta chain sequence and its context. The antigen is undetermined. This specimen comes from a study of OX40 agonist ivuxolimab in advanced cancers. Repertoires were generated with immunoSEQ multiplex PCR, while TCRdb's copy carries only in-frame clones and drops some. The sample has approximately 60,000 clones; roughly 90% are singletons. Study-wide points: Also showing low normalized T-cell clonal expansion were some of the nonresponders.

This receptor was taken from an adult with an advanced solid tumor such as melanoma, head and neck, liver or kidney cancer. This specimen consisted of CD4+ or CD8+ T cells sorted from blood, obtained in a trial of the OX40 agonist ivuxolimab.

This CDR3 is CAWSVRWDTDTQYF. DNA of the CDR3: TGTGCCTGGAGTGTACGTTGGGACACAGATACGCAGTATTTT. This chain uses TRBV30 with TRBJ2-3, with D hard to call. The CDR3 has 14 residues. CDR1 is GTSNPN, CDR2 SVGIG, per germline (reference sequence). With 0 bases removed from V and 2 bases from J, the gap between germline ends came to 9 bases.